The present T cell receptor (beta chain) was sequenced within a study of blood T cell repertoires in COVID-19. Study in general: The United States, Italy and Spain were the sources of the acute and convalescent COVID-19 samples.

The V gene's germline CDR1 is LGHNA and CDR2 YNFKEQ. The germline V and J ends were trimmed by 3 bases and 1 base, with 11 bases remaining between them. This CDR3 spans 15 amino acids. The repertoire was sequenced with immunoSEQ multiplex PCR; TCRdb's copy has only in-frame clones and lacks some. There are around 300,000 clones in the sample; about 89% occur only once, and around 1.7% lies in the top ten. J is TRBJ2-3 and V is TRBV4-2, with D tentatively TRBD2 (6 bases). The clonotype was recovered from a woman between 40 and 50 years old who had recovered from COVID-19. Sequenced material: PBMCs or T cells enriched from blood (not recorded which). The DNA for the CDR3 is TGTGCCAGCAGCCAGGCGGGGAGAGGCACAGATACGCAGTATTTT. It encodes CASSQAGRGTDTQYF.